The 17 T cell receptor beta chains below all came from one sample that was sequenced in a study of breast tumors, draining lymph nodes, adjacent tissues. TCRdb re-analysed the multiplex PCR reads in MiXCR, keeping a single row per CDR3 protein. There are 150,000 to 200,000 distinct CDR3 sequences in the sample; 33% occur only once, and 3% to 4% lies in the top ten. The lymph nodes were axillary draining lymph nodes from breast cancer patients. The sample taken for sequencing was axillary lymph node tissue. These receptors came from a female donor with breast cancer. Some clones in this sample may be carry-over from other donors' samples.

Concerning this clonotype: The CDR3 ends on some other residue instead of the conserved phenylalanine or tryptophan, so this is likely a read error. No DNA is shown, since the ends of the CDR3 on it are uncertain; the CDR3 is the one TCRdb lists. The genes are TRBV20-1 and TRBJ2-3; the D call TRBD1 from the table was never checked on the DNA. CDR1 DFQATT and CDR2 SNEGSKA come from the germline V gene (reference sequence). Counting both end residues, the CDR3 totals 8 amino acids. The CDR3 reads CSATGQGK.

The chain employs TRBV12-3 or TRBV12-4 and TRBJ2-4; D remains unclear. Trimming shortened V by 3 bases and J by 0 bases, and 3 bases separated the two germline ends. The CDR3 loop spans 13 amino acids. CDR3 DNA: TGTGCCAGCAGTTTGCTAGCCAAAAACATTCAGTACTTC. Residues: CASSLLAKNIQYF.

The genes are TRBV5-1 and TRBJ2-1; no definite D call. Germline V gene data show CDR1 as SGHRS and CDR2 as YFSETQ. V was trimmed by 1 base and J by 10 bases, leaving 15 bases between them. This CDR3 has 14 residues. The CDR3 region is CASSLSGVYSEQFF. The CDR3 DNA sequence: TGCGCCAGCAGCTTGTCCGGCGTTTACAGCGAGCAGTTCTTC.

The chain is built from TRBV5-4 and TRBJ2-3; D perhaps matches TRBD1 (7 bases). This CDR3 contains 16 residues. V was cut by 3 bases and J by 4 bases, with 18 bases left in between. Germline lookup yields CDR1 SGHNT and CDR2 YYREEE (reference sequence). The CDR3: CASSWGVTGWADTQYF. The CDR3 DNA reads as TGTGCCAGCAGCTGGGGGGTGACAGGGTGGGCAGATACGCAGTATTTT.

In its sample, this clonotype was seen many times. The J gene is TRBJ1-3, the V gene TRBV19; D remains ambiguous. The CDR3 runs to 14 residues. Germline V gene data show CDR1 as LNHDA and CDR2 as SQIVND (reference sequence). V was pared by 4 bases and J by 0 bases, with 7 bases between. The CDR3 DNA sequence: TGTGCCAGTAGTACCGGGCTCTCTGGAAACACCATATATTTT. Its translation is CASSTGLSGNTIYF.

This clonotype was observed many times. For the CDR3, the DNA is TGTGCCAGCAGTGTAAATCCCGCCAATGAGCAGTTCTTC. Amino acids: CASSVNPANEQFF. The chain carries TRBV6-1 and TRBJ2-1; D gene uncertain. Trimming shortened V by 4 bases and J by 6 bases, and 10 bases separated the two germline ends. The CDR3 covers 13 residues. Germline lookup yields CDR1 MNHNS and CDR2 SASEGT.

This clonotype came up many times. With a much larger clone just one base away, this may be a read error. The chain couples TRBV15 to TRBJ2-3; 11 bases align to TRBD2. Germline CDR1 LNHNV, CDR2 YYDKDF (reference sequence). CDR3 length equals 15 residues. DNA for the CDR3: TGTGCCGCCAGCAGAGAGGCTAGCGGGAGGGATACGCAGTATTTT. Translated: CAASREASGRDTQYF.

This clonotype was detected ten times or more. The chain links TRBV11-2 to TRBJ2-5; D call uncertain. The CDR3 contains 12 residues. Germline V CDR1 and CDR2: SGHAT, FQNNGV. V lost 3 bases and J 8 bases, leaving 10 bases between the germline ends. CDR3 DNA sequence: TGTGCCAGCAGCTTTGGTTCGGAAACCCAGTACTTC. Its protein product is CASSFGSETQYF.

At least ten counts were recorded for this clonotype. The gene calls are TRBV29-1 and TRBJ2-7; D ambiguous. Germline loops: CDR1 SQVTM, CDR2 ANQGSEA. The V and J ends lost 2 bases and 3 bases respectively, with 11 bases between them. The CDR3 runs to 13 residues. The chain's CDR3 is CSVENSQGYEQYF. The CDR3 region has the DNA TGCAGCGTTGAAAACAGCCAAGGCTACGAGCAGTACTTC.

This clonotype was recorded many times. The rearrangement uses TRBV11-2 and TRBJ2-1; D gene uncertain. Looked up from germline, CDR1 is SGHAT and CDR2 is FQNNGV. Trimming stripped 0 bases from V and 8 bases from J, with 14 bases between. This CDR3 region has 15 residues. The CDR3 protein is CASSLDGSAQDEQFF. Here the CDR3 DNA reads TGTGCCAGCAGCTTAGATGGTTCCGCTCAAGATGAGCAGTTCTTC.

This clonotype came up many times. CDR3 sequence: CASRGTANEKLFF. CDR3 sequence (DNA): TGTGCCAGTAGGGGAACGGCTAATGAAAAACTGTTTTTT. This chain uses TRBV19 with TRBJ1-4; no reliable D call. In germline, CDR1 is LNHDA, CDR2 SQIVND (reference sequence). This CDR3 is built from 13 residues. Trimming cost V 6 bases and J 3 bases, with 8 bases left between them.

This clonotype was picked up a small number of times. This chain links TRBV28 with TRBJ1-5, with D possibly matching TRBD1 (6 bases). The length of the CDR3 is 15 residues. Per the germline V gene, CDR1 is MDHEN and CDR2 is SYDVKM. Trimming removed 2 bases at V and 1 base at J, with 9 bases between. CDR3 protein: CASSLDQGSNQPQHF. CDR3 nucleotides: TGTGCCAGCAGTTTAGATCAGGGGAGCAATCAGCCCCAGCATTTT.

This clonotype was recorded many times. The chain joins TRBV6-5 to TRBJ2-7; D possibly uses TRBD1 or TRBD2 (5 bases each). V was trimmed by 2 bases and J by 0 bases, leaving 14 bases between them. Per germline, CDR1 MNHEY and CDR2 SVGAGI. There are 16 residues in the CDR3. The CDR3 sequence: CASSYAIFGTSYEQYF. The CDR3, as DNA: TGTGCCAGCAGTTACGCTATTTTCGGGACCTCCTACGAGCAGTACTTC.

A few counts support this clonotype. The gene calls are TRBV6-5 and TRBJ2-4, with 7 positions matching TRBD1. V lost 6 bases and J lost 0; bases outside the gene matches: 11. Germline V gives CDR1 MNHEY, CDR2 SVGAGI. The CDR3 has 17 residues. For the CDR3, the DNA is TGTGCCAGCAGGTCGACCCGGGACAGCCTAGCCAAAAACATTCAGTACTTC. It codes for CASRSTRDSLAKNIQYF.

CDR3 amino acids: CASSLPGPGLTGELFF. The CDR3 DNA is TGTGCCAGCAGCTTACCGGGACCGGGTCTCACCGGGGAGCTGTTTTTT. The chain joins TRBV5-4 to TRBJ2-2, with D possibly being TRBD1 or TRBD2 (5 bases each). V gave up 2 bases and J gave up 4 bases, with 15 bases separating them. This CDR3 is built from 16 residues. Germline V gene lookup returns CDR1 SGHNT and CDR2 YYREEE (reference sequence).

CDR3 DNA sequence: TGCAGCGTCCGGGGGAGCGGGAGAAAGGAGACCCAGTACTTC. Translating gives CSVRGSGRKETQYF. The chain uses TRBV29-1 and TRBJ2-5; 8 bases line up with TRBD2. Germline V gene data show CDR1 as SQVTM and CDR2 as ANQGSEA. V dropped 6 bases and J dropped 5; count of bases not matched to a gene: 11. This CDR3 has 14 residues.

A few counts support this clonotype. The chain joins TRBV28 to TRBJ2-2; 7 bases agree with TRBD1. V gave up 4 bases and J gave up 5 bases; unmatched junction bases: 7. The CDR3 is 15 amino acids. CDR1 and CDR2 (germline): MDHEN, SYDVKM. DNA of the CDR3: TGTGCCAGCAGTTACAGGGGAAGAAAGACCGGGGAGCTGTTTTTT. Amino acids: CASSYRGRKTGELFF.